Given below is one T cell receptor beta chain in context. What it binds is unknown. This sample was taken from a study of neoadjuvant nivolumab and ipilimumab in lung cancer. Study-level findings and limits: Only a small number of samples underwent TCR sequencing. Pathologic regression was not significantly tied to TCR clonality. Pretherapy blood TCR richness correlated positively with resected tumor richness. Only two of four nivolumab-treated tumors gained richness and clonality by surgery.

Assay: immunoSEQ multiplex PCR; the TCRdb copy retains only in-frame clones and omits some. The sample shows tens of thousands of clones, more than 70% of them seen only once. From germline, CDR1 is KGHSH and CDR2 LQKENI. V gave up 6 bases and J gave up 1 base; unmatched junction bases: 3. The CDR3 is 14 amino acids. V is TRBV18 and J is TRBJ1-1; 9 bases are shared with TRBD1. The sequence came from an adult with non-small cell lung cancer. Here the sequenced sample was peripheral blood, taken before neoadjuvant nivolumab, alone or with ipilimumab. The CDR3 protein is CASSYRGQNTEAFF. The CDR3, as DNA: TGTGCCAGCTCTTACAGGGGGCAGAACACTGAAGCTTTCTTT.